A single sample gave rise to the 9 T cell receptor beta chains below, sequenced in a study of cytomegalovirus exposure and HLA in healthy donors. PCR involved 60 Vbeta and 13 Jbeta primers. Assay: immunoSEQ multiplex PCR; the TCRdb copy retains only in-frame clones and omits some. The sample yields 130,000 to 150,000 clones, of which the top ten take up 2% to 3%. The sequenced sample consisted of PBMCs. The receptors were sampled from a man aged 35-49 years in good health and CMV-seronegative.

CDR3 bases: TGTGCCAGCAGCTTAACACGGGACAGGGACTACGAGCAGTACTTC. Its translation: CASSLTRDRDYEQYF. The chain employs TRBV7-9 and TRBJ2-7; TRBD1 matches 9 bases. This CDR3 is built from 15 residues. The germline V gene has CDR1 SEHNR and CDR2 FQNEAQ (reference sequence). Trimming took 2 bases from V and 3 from J; bases not matched to a gene: 5.

V is TRBV6-5 and J is TRBJ1-1; 9 nucleotides agree with TRBD1. This CDR3 is built from 12 residues. The germline V gene has CDR1 MNHEY and CDR2 SVGAGI. J gave up 6 bases and V 6 bases, and 2 bases lay outside the gene matches. The CDR3 DNA follows: TGTGCCAGCAGGCGACAGGGGGCTGAAGCTTTCTTT. It is translated as CASRRQGAEAFF.

CDR3 DNA sequence: TGTGCCAGTAGTATTGGGGGGGGGTCCGGAAACACCATATATTTT. Protein product: CASSIGGGSGNTIYF. The chain joins TRBV19 to TRBJ1-3; the D gene is possibly TRBD1 (5 bases). CDR1 is LNHDA, CDR2 SQIVND, per germline (reference sequence). CDR3 size: 15 residues. Trimming cost V 3 bases and J 4 bases, with 13 bases left between them.

The chain is built from TRBV11-3 and TRBJ2-7, with TRBD2 matching 9 bases. Germline V gene sequence: CDR1 SGHNT, CDR2 YENEEA. The J segment lost 1 base and the V segment lost 5 bases, leaving 6 bases of the junction unmatched. The length of the CDR3 is 15 residues. CDR3 coding DNA: TGTGCCAGCAGCGTAAGCGGGGGGAATTCCTACGAGCAGTACTTC. Translated: CASSVSGGNSYEQYF.

DNA for the CDR3: TGTGCCAGCGGCCCTCGAAGTGATACGCAGTATTTT. Translating gives CASGPRSDTQYF. The chain uses TRBV27 and TRBJ2-3, with unresolved D. V lost 8 bases to trimming and J lost 6 bases, with 12 bases between them. The CDR3 is 12 residues long. Germline V lookup: CDR1 MNHEY, CDR2 SMNVEV (reference sequence).

This chain links TRBV27 with TRBJ1-1; D is perhaps TRBD1 (6 bases). Trimming removed 10 bases from V and 5 bases from J, with 20 bases in between. This CDR3 is 14 amino acids long. Germline values: CDR1 MNHEY, CDR2 SMNVEV (reference sequence). CDR3 sequence: CATAYSTGKTEAFF. The CDR3 coding sequence is TGTGCCACTGCGTACTCAACAGGGAAAACTGAAGCTTTCTTT.

V usage is TRBV28 and J usage is TRBJ1-4, with 10 bases that match TRBD1. J was trimmed by 8 bases and V by 6 bases; bases with no gene match: 6. Germline CDR1 is MDHEN and CDR2 is SYDVKM. The length of the CDR3 is 14 residues. The DNA of the CDR3 is TGTGCCAGCAGCCTACTGGGACAGGGGGAAAAACTGTTTTTT. Amino acid sequence: CASSLLGQGEKLFF.

In DNA, the CDR3 is TGTGCCAGCAATACTTACTACGCAGATGGCTACACCTTC. Protein sequence: CASNTYYADGYTF. The gene calls are TRBV7-2 and TRBJ1-2; D is unresolved. The germline CDR1 and CDR2 sequences are SGHTA and FQGNSA. The CDR3 is 13 amino acids. V dropped 7 bases and J dropped 6 bases, with 15 bases sitting between them.

This rearrangement joins TRBV7-8 to TRBJ2-3, with TRBD2 identical over 8 bases. V dropped 1 base and J dropped 5; count of bases not matched to a gene: 14. Germline CDR1 reads SGHVS; CDR2 reads FQNEAQ. The CDR3 extends over 18 amino acids. The CDR3 DNA reads as TGTGCCAGCAGCTTAGTGCGCCCCCGGCGGGGGGAAGGAGATACGCAGTATTTT. Translation gives CASSLVRPRRGEGDTQYF. The full variable domain, with the rest looked up from reference TRBV7-8 and TRBJ2-3, is GAGVSQSPRYKVAKRGQDVALRCDPISGHVSLFWYQQALGQGPEFLTYFQNEAQLDKSGLPSDRFFAERPEGSVSTLKIQRTQQEDSAVYLCASSLVRPRRGEGDTQYFGPGTRLTVL.